This TCR beta chain was recorded in a study of blood T cell repertoires in COVID-19. Study context: The United States, Italy and Spain provided the acute and convalescent COVID-19 samples. T cells, B-cell-depleted T cells, or PBMCs provided the cDNA or gDNA that served as material.

The CDR3 runs 14 residues. CDR1 is SGHTA, CDR2 FQGNSA, per germline. Trimming cost V 4 bases and J 8 bases, with 14 bases left between them. Original handling: For nucleated cells, counts were estimated from reference gene primer amplification. The method was immunoSEQ multiplex PCR; TCRdb's version includes in-frame clones alone and lacks a portion of them. The DNA gave D and trimming, while V, J and clone size come from that table. The profile shows roughly 150,000 clones, about 81% of them singletons. The sequencing sample was made of peripheral blood. The chain is built from TRBV7-2 and TRBJ1-4; weak D call: TRBD1 (5 bases). The source is a woman over 75 with acute or convalescent COVID-19. The DNA for the CDR3 is TGTGCCAGCAGCTATTCCACCGGGGGGGAAAAACTGTTTTTT. It specifies CASSYSTGGEKLFF.